This TCR beta chain was obtained from a study of cytomegalovirus exposure and HLA in healthy donors. The germline V and J ends were trimmed by 3 bases and 3 bases, with 17 bases remaining between them. The CDR3 covers 16 residues. Germline V gene sequence: CDR1 ENHRY, CDR2 SYGVKD. Both 60 Vbeta primers and 13 Jbeta primers went into the PCR. Method: immunoSEQ multiplex PCR; TCRdb's copy keeps in-frame clones and lacks some. The profile shows 80,000 to 100,000 clones, roughly 81% of them singletons. Input material: PBMCs. This receptor was taken from a man aged 40-55 years in good health and CMV-seronegative. This chain uses TRBV10-3 with TRBJ1-2, with D maybe TRBD1 (6 bases). The CDR3 bases are TGTGCCATCAGTGAACGGGGGGCCGCAGCCCACTATGGCTACACCTTC. Its protein is CAISERGAAAHYGYTF.